One sample yielded the 21 T cell receptor beta chains listed below, sequenced in a study of radiotherapy plus CTLA-4 blockade in lung cancer. Profiling relied on immunoSEQ multiplex PCR, and the TCRdb table lists in-frame clones only, not all of them. The sample has about 78,000 clones, more than 75% seen once. Sequencing was performed on peripheral blood, taken from a patient treated with radiotherapy plus ipilimumab. Every receptor here comes from a human donor with non-small cell lung cancer who had stable disease on radiotherapy plus ipilimumab.

The chain has TRBV9 and TRBJ2-5; D gene ambiguous. Germline assignment: CDR1 SGDLS and CDR2 YYNGEE. The CDR3 is made up of 11 amino acids. The V end was cut by 2 bases, the J end by 1 base, with 0 bases between. The CDR3 coding sequence is TGTGCCAGCAGCGTCCAAGAGACCCAGTACTTC. Residues: CASSVQETQYF.

V and J are TRBV5-1 and TRBJ2-7, with a tentative D call TRBD2 (5 bases). Germline V gene lookup returns CDR1 SGHRS and CDR2 YFSETQ. V gave up 0 bases and J gave up 0 bases, with 10 bases separating them. This CDR3 is built from 15 residues. The CDR3 DNA sequence: TGCGCCAGCAGCTTGGCCGCGGGCAGCTCCTACGAGCAGTACTTC. It specifies CASSLAAGSSYEQYF.

There are a few counts of this clone. J is TRBJ2-1 and V is TRBV19; D gene ambiguous. The germline V gene has CDR1 LNHDA and CDR2 SQIVND (reference sequence). Trimming stripped 2 bases from V and 4 bases from J, with 12 bases between. The CDR3 length is 15 residues. CDR3 sequence: CASSILPLRYNEQFF. CDR3 nucleotides: TGTGCCAGTAGTATATTACCGCTAAGATACAATGAGCAGTTCTTC.

The genes are TRBV28 and TRBJ1-1; perhaps TRBD1 as D (6 bases). Looked up from germline, CDR1 is MDHEN and CDR2 is SYDVKM. The CDR3 loop spans 12 amino acids. Trimming took off 3 bases at V and 5 bases at J, with 7 bases between the two ends. CDR3 sequence reads: CASSFQGTEAFF. CDR3 DNA: TGTGCCAGCAGTTTCCAGGGGACTGAAGCTTTCTTT.

V is TRBV5-1 and J is TRBJ1-2; D might be TRBD1 (5 bases). Trimming removed 4 bases at V and 8 bases at J, with 21 bases between. This CDR3 is 15 amino acids long. Germline CDR1 is SGHRS and CDR2 is YFSETQ. The DNA of the CDR3 is TGCGCCAGCAGCGGAGCCGCCCCGGGGCCAGGGGGCTACACCTTC. Translation gives CASSGAAPGPGGYTF.

This chain joins TRBV5-1 and TRBJ1-6; 9 positions agree with TRBD1. Germline CDR1 and CDR2: SGHRS and YFSETQ. The ends lost 4 bases at V and 3 bases at J; junction bases unmatched: 14. The CDR3 extends over 19 amino acids. The CDR3 loop is CASSRRGDRDAVYNSPLHF. The CDR3 DNA reads as TGCGCCAGCAGCAGAAGGGGGGACAGGGACGCCGTCTATAATTCACCCCTCCACTTT. Filled out from reference TRBV5-1 and TRBJ1-6, the complete variable domain reads KAGVTQTPRYLIKTRGQQVTLSCSPISGHRSVSWYQQTPGQGLQFLFEYFSETQRNKGNFPGRFSGRQFSNSRSEMNVSTLELGDSALYLCASSRRGDRDAVYNSPLHFGNGTRLTVT.

The V and J genes are TRBV28 and TRBJ1-1; TRBD1 is a possible D gene (6 bases). The CDR3 contains 14 residues. V shed 6 bases and J shed 0 bases, with 11 bases lying between them. Per germline, CDR1 MDHEN and CDR2 SYDVKM. The CDR3 DNA reads as TGTGCCAGCAGCATTGCAGGGGTGAACACTGAAGCTTTCTTT. It codes for CASSIAGVNTEAFF.

This chain uses TRBV28 with TRBJ2-1; D ambiguous. Germline lookup yields CDR1 MDHEN and CDR2 SYDVKM. The CDR3 runs 13 residues. The ends were cut back, 4 bases at V and 9 bases at J, with 13 bases in the middle. In DNA form, the CDR3 reads TGTGCCAGCAGTTCTCATGCCCGAGGTGAGCAGTTCTTC. This sequence encodes CASSSHARGEQFF. The entire variable domain, with the rest obtained from reference TRBV28 and TRBJ2-1, is as follows: DVKVTQSSRYLVKRTGEKVFLECVQDMDHENMFWYRQDPGLGLRLIYFSYDVKMKEKGDIPEGYSVSREKKERFSLILESASTNQTSMYLCASSSHARGEQFFGPGTRLTVL.

The CDR3 loop reads CAWSRKGQGSGELFF. The CDR3 region has the DNA TGTGCCTGGAGTAGAAAAGGACAGGGGTCCGGGGAGCTGTTTTTT. J is TRBJ2-2 and V is TRBV30; TRBD1 matches 9 bases. V gave up 2 bases and J gave up 6 bases; unmatched junction bases: 7. Germline CDR1 and CDR2: GTSNPN and SVGIG (reference sequence). This CDR3 is 15 amino acids long.

This clone was seen just once. The rearrangement joins TRBV2 to TRBJ1-2; D perhaps matches TRBD1 (6 bases). The ends were cut back, 5 bases at V and 5 bases at J, with 12 bases in the middle. There are 13 residues in the CDR3. Germline V CDR1 and CDR2: SNHLY, FYNNEI. The CDR3 is CASSIGQQYGYTF. The CDR3 DNA sequence: TGTGCCAGCAGTATCGGACAGCAGTATGGCTACACCTTC.

The chain uses TRBV18 and TRBJ2-3; 9 nucleotides align to TRBD2. V lost 2 bases, J lost 2 bases, and 2 bases stayed unmatched. Germline lookup yields CDR1 KGHSH and CDR2 LQKENI. This CDR3 contains 15 residues. The chain's CDR3 is CASSPLAGDTDTQYF. Written as DNA, the CDR3 is TGTGCCAGCTCACCATTAGCGGGGGACACAGATACGCAGTATTTT. The variable domain in full, completed from reference TRBV18 and TRBJ2-3, reads NAGVMQNPRHLVRRRGQEARLRCSPMKGHSHVYWYRQLPEEGLKFMVYLQKENIIDESGMPKERFSAEFPKEGPSILRIQQVVRGDSAAYFCASSPLAGDTDTQYFGPGTRLTVL.

The chain couples TRBV20-1 to TRBJ2-3, with a tentative D call TRBD2 (5 bases). CDR3 length: 10 amino acids. Trimming left V 5 bases short and J 6 bases short, with 6 bases between. Per the germline V gene, CDR1 is DFQATT and CDR2 is SNEGSKA (reference sequence). The CDR3 nucleotides read TGCAGTGCTGGGGAGGATACGCAGTATTTT. This codes for CSAGEDTQYF.

The V gene is TRBV5-1, the J gene TRBJ2-3; 10 bases agree with TRBD1. The junction had 4 bases not matched to a gene; V was cut back by 1 base and J by 2 bases. CDR3 length equals 16 residues. CDR1 is SGHRS and CDR2 is YFSETQ in the germline V gene. CDR3 sequence: CASSLLTGGVTDTQYF. CDR3 in DNA: TGCGCCAGCAGCTTGCTGACAGGGGGCGTCACAGATACGCAGTATTTT. Variable domain in full (rest from reference TRBV5-1 and TRBJ2-3): KAGVTQTPRYLIKTRGQQVTLSCSPISGHRSVSWYQQTPGQGLQFLFEYFSETQRNKGNFPGRFSGRQFSNSRSEMNVSTLELGDSALYLCASSLLTGGVTDTQYFGPGTRLTVL.

This rearrangement joins TRBV2 to TRBJ1-3; TRBD1 matches 7 bases. CDR3 length: 13 amino acids. The junction had 3 bases not matched to a gene; V was cut back by 6 bases and J by 4 bases. From germline, CDR1 is SNHLY and CDR2 FYNNEI. CDR3 in DNA: TGTGCCAGCAGGGAGGGGGCGGGAAACACCATATATTTT. It translates to CASREGAGNTIYF.

The rearrangement links TRBV6-5 to TRBJ2-7, with D uncertain. The V and J ends lost 6 bases and 3 bases respectively, with 12 bases between them. This CDR3 has 13 residues. Germline CDR1 and CDR2: MNHEY and SVGAGI. The CDR3 bases are TGTGCCAGCAGGGAAGGCAGTTACTACGAGCAGTACTTC. Translating it yields CASREGSYYEQYF.

This chain connects TRBV11-2 to TRBJ1-1; possibly TRBD1 for D (6 bases). CDR3 size: 14 residues. Germline V lookup: CDR1 SGHAT, CDR2 FQNNGV. As DNA, the CDR3 is TGTGCAGGTTCTAAAGGGACAATGAACACTGAAGCTTTCTTT. It codes for CAGSKGTMNTEAFF.

This chain links TRBV19 with TRBJ2-5; D is possibly TRBD1 or TRBD2 (5 bases each). Trimming left V 7 bases short and J 7 bases short, with 16 bases between. CDR1 and CDR2 from the germline V gene are LNHDA and SQIVND (reference sequence). The CDR3 is made up of 13 amino acids. CDR3: CASTGTSSGTQYF. The CDR3 coding sequence is TGTGCCAGTACCGGGACCTCCTCGGGGACCCAGTACTTC.

The rearrangement uses TRBV19 and TRBJ2-3; D tentatively fits TRBD1 or TRBD2 (5 bases each). This CDR3 is 14 amino acids long. The V end lost 2 bases, the J end lost 2 bases, and 8 bases lay between the germline ends. CDR1 is LNHDA and CDR2 is SQIVND in the germline V gene (reference sequence). The CDR3 DNA reads TGTGCCAGTAGTATAAGGGACCCCACAGATACGCAGTATTTT. This codes for CASSIRDPTDTQYF.

The genes are TRBV7-9 and TRBJ2-3, with a possible D match to TRBD2 (5 bases). Deletions cut 3 bases from V and 9 bases from J, with 13 bases between. The CDR3 extends over 13 amino acids. The germline V gene encodes CDR1 SEHNR and CDR2 FQNEAQ (reference sequence). The CDR3 DNA reads TGTGCCAGCAGCTTCCCCGGCGCGGGCACGCAGTATTTT. It codes for CASSFPGAGTQYF.

The chain joins TRBV28 to TRBJ2-7; D might be TRBD2 (5 bases). The CDR3 spans 14 residues. Germline assignment: CDR1 MDHEN and CDR2 SYDVKM. Trimming took off 1 base at V and 3 bases at J, with 10 bases between the two ends. CDR3 DNA: TGTGCCAGCAGTTTATTACGGGATTTCTACGAGCAGTACTTC. The encoded protein is CASSLLRDFYEQYF.

The V and J genes are TRBV5-1 and TRBJ2-7; 7 bases line up with TRBD1. This CDR3 is built from 15 residues. Trimming removed 5 bases from V and 0 bases from J; junction bases left unmatched: 8. Germline V gene lookup returns CDR1 SGHRS and CDR2 YFSETQ. The CDR3, as DNA: TGCGCCAGCAGGGGGACAGACGAAAGCTCCTACGAGCAGTACTTC. It translates to CASRGTDESSYEQYF.